Sequencing of this T cell receptor beta chain was carried out in a study of tissue T cells after allogeneic stem cell transplantation. Study conclusions and caveats: Alloreactivity or antigen specificity of tissue TCRs was not determined; some clones might be host cells. Blood and spleen captured only part of the tissue TCR repertoire.

On this clone itself: Its target is unknown. Gene names refer to mouse genes. The read halts 1 residue ahead of the CDR3 end, with the missing end drawn from the germline J gene.

Sequencing was performed with immunoSEQ multiplex PCR; in TCRdb, only in-frame clones are kept and a portion is missing. The repertoire includes tens of thousands of clones, approximately 73% of them detected once, and around 0.52% sits in the top ten. Germline V gene data show CDR1 as LGHNA and CDR2 as YNLKQL (reference sequence). The CDR3 extends over 11 amino acids. Trimming removed 4 bases at V and 2 bases at J, with 1 base between. This chain connects TRBV5 to TRBJ2-5; D gene ambiguous. The clonotype originates from a pool of C57BL/6 mice in good health. Sequenced sample: sorted cells pooled from one or two spleens. The CDR3 DNA, read in part, is TGTGCCAGCAGCCCCCAAGACACCCAGTAC. It translates to CASSPQDTQY. From start to end, the CDR3 is CASSPQDTQYF.